The next 15 T cell receptor beta chains were all read from a single sample in a study of blood T cell repertoires in COVID-19. Repertoires were generated with immunoSEQ multiplex PCR, while TCRdb's copy carries only in-frame clones and drops some. The sample contains around 300,000 clones, roughly 89% of which appear only once. Sample: PBMCs or T cells enriched from blood (not recorded which). These receptors were obtained from a woman in her thirties or forties who had recovered from COVID-19.

The chain employs TRBV7-3 and TRBJ1-1; D might be TRBD1 (6 bases). Germline values: CDR1 SGHTA, CDR2 FQGTGA. This CDR3 has 14 residues. V shed 5 bases and J shed 3 bases, with 13 bases lying between them. The CDR3 sequence: CASSTRGGDTEAFF. Here the CDR3 DNA reads TGTGCCAGCAGCACCAGGGGTGGGGACACTGAAGCTTTCTTT.

This clone has a single count. The chain joins TRBV27 to TRBJ2-5; 9 nucleotides agree with TRBD1. Germline CDR1 MNHEY, CDR2 SMNVEV (reference sequence). The CDR3 spans 13 residues. Trimming cost V 5 bases and J 2 bases; bases outside gene matches: 0. The CDR3 coding sequence is TGTGCCAGCAGTGACAGGGGGCAAGAGACCCAGTACTTC. Its protein product is CASSDRGQETQYF.

As regards this clone: The junction does not match germline at one end; this may be a read error. V is TRBV7-7 and J is TRBJ2-5, with 7 nucleotides matching TRBD2. CDR3 length equals 15 residues. Germline values: CDR1 SSHAT, CDR2 FNYEAQ (reference sequence). The CDR3 here is CASSRAGGSQETQYF. The CDR3 DNA is TGTGCTAGCAGCCGAGCCGGGGGGTCCCAAGAGACCCAGTACTTC.

This chain links TRBV2 with TRBJ1-1; the D gene is possibly TRBD1 (5 bases). This CDR3 is 13 amino acids long. Trimming shortened V by 6 bases and J by 3 bases, and 11 bases separated the two germline ends. Germline V gene data show CDR1 as SNHLY and CDR2 as FYNNEI. The CDR3 DNA follows: TGTGCCAGCAGCGGGCCGGGGGACACTGAAGCTTTCTTT. Its protein is CASSGPGDTEAFF.

V usage is TRBV4-3 and J usage is TRBJ2-7, with D uncertain. Trimming removed 1 base from V and 2 bases from J, with 12 bases in between. This CDR3 spans 15 amino acids. Germline V gene lookup returns CDR1 LGHNA and CDR2 YSLEER. The CDR3 nucleotides read TGCGCCAGCAGCCAAGGACACAGAAGAACCTACGAGCAGTACTTC. Its translation: CASSQGHRRTYEQYF.

This clone is a singleton in its sample. This CDR3 is CASSQGYTSAETQYF. In nucleotides, the CDR3 is TGTGCCAGCAGCCAAGGTTATACTAGCGCCGAGACCCAGTACTTC. The chain has TRBV3-1 (or the pseudogene TRBV3-2) and TRBJ2-5; TRBD2 aligns across 7 bases. The germline gives CDR1 LGHDT, CDR2 YNNKEL (reference sequence). V gave up 1 base and J gave up 5 bases; unmatched junction bases: 7. This CDR3 is 15 amino acids long.

The chain carries TRBV19 and TRBJ2-7; D is uncertain. V lost 1 base and J lost 6, with 10 bases in between. Per the germline V gene, CDR1 is LNHDA and CDR2 is SQIVND (reference sequence). This CDR3 region has 13 residues. The CDR3 is CASSIGRNSEQYF. In DNA, the CDR3 is TGTGCCAGTAGTATAGGACGGAACAGCGAGCAGTACTTC.

The chain is built from TRBV18 and TRBJ1-4; D is unclear. The CDR3 runs 16 residues. In germline, CDR1 is KGHSH, CDR2 LQKENI. Trimming shortened V by 4 bases and J by 8 bases, and 20 bases separated the two germline ends. CDR3 region: CASSLVDTWILEKLFF. The CDR3 DNA follows: TGTGCCAGCTCACTCGTAGACACCTGGATCTTGGAAAAACTGTTTTTT.

This clone has just one count. A junction boundary mismatches the germline segment, possibly from a read error. This rearrangement joins TRBV11-2 to TRBJ2-7, with a possible D match to TRBD1 (6 bases). The germline gives CDR1 SGHAT, CDR2 FQNNGV. The CDR3 spans 12 residues. The CDR3 DNA follows: TGTGCCAGCAGCTCACAGGGCCTTGAGCTGTGTTTC. Amino acids: CASSSQGLELCF.

The chain recombines TRBV4-2 with TRBJ2-7; 11 bases are shared with TRBD1. The germline V gene has CDR1 LGHNA and CDR2 YNFKEQ. J was trimmed by 4 bases and V by 4 bases; bases with no gene match: 9. There are 16 residues in the CDR3. This chain's CDR3 is CASSRTRGQGGYEQYF. In DNA, the CDR3 is TGTGCCAGCAGCCGAACCCGGGGACAGGGGGGTTACGAGCAGTACTTC.

This clone has only one observation. The gene calls are TRBV24-1 and TRBJ2-3; D unresolved. Between the trimmed V and J ends, which lost 1 base and 1 base, there was a span of 5 bases. The germline gives CDR1 KGHDR, CDR2 SFDVKD. This CDR3 region has 14 residues. The CDR3 is CATSDLGGTDTQYF. In DNA, the CDR3 is TGTGCCACCAGTGATTTAGGAGGCACAGATACGCAGTATTTT.

This clone turned up a few times. The rearrangement uses TRBV5-1 and TRBJ2-5; maybe TRBD2 (7 bases). V was pared by 5 bases and J by 1 base, with 12 bases between. CDR1 is SGHRS and CDR2 is YFSETQ in the germline V gene. The CDR3 runs 14 residues. The CDR3 reads CASSPGGPQETQYF. Written as DNA, the CDR3 is TGCGCCAGCAGTCCCGGGGGGCCCCAAGAGACCCAGTACTTC. Looking up the rest from reference TRBV5-1 and TRBJ2-5 gives the full variable domain: KAGVTQTPRYLIKTRGQQVTLSCSPISGHRSVSWYQQTPGQGLQFLFEYFSETQRNKGNFPGRFSGRQFSNSRSEMNVSTLELGDSALYLCASSPGGPQETQYFGPGTRLLVL.

The V call is TRBV5-1, the J call TRBJ1-2; 12 bases match TRBD1. V was clipped by 3 bases and J by 8 bases; unmatched bases: 5. The CDR3 sequence is 14 residues long. Germline V lookup: CDR1 SGHRS, CDR2 YFSETQ. CDR3 amino acids: CASSWGQGAEGYTF. DNA for the CDR3: TGCGCCAGCAGCTGGGGACAGGGGGCAGAAGGCTACACCTTC. The full variable domain, completed using reference TRBV5-1 and TRBJ1-2, is KAGVTQTPRYLIKTRGQQVTLSCSPISGHRSVSWYQQTPGQGLQFLFEYFSETQRNKGNFPGRFSGRQFSNSRSEMNVSTLELGDSALYLCASSWGQGAEGYTFGSGTRLTVV.

This chain links TRBV12-3 or TRBV12-4 with TRBJ1-2; D ambiguous. V was trimmed by 3 bases and J by 2 bases, leaving 7 bases between them. This CDR3 comprises 13 residues. The CDR3 is CASSLSENYGYTF. The CDR3 nucleotides are TGTGCCAGCAGTTTGAGCGAAAACTATGGCTACACCTTC.

This chain uses TRBV25-1 with TRBJ1-1, with D unresolved. Looked up from germline, CDR1 is MGHDK and CDR2 is SYGVNS. The CDR3 runs to 13 residues. Trimming removed 5 bases from V and 1 base from J, with 8 bases in between. The CDR3 sequence: CASSFTQNTEAFF. CDR3 DNA sequence: TGTGCCAGCAGTTTTACACAGAACACTGAAGCTTTCTTT.